The 22 T cell receptor beta chains given below trace back to one sample, sequenced in a study of breast tumors, draining lymph nodes, adjacent tissues. TCRdb fed the multiplex PCR reads into MiXCR, producing one record per CDR3 protein. This sample has fewer than 200,000 distinct CDR3 sequences, with 30% to 35% found just once. Breast cancer patients provided tissue from their axillary draining lymph nodes. Input material: axillary lymph node tissue. The receptors here all came from a female donor with breast cancer. Some clones in this sample may be carry-over from other donors' samples.

This clonotype was picked up a small number of times. A much more abundant neighbour one base away suggests this may be a read error. The gene calls are TRBV20-1 and TRBJ1-2; 12 nucleotides agree with TRBD1. V shed 2 bases, J shed 6 bases, and the junction held 13 bases outside the gene matches. CDR3 length: 17 residues. Germline values: CDR1 DFQATT, CDR2 SNEGSKA (reference sequence). CDR3 nucleotide sequence: TGCAGTGCTAGACTGGGGACAGGGGGCGCTTTATTGGATGGCTACACCTTC. Its translation is CSARLGTGGALLDGYTF.

This clonotype came up many times. The rearrangement joins TRBV7-6 to TRBJ2-7; D is ambiguous. The CDR3 contains 13 residues. Trimming cost V 1 base and J 2 bases, with 6 bases left between them. CDR1 is SGHVS and CDR2 is FNYEAQ in the germline V gene. The DNA of the CDR3 is TGTGCCAGCAGCTTAGAACGTACCTACGAGCAGTACTTC. Its translation: CASSLERTYEQYF.

This clonotype was seen ten or more times. V gene TRBV19 combines with J gene TRBJ2-7; 7 bases agree with TRBD2. Trimming at V came to 3 bases and at J to 4 bases, leaving 9 bases not matched to a gene. Per the germline V gene, CDR1 is LNHDA and CDR2 is SQIVND (reference sequence). This CDR3 contains 15 residues. The DNA for the CDR3 is TGTGCCAGTAGTATGAGGCTAGCGGAGGGGTACGAGCAGTACTTC. This translates into CASSMRLAEGYEQYF.

This clonotype was recorded many times. The V call is TRBV2, the J call TRBJ2-5, with D hard to call. This CDR3 spans 13 amino acids. Trimming removed 8 bases at V and 5 bases at J, with 15 bases between. CDR1 is SNHLY and CDR2 is FYNNEI in the germline V gene. CDR3 in amino acids: CASFSPGAETQYF. In nucleotides, the CDR3 is TGTGCCAGCTTCTCACCAGGAGCGGAGACCCAGTACTTC.

A few counts support this clonotype. The rearrangement links TRBV27 to TRBJ2-5, with D possibly TRBD2 on 6 matching bases. Per the germline V gene, CDR1 is MNHEY and CDR2 is SMNVEV (reference sequence). The CDR3 consists of 14 residues. V lost 5 bases and J 2 bases, leaving 12 bases between the germline ends. The chain's CDR3 is CASSRGKVQETQYF. In nucleotides, the CDR3 is TGTGCCAGCAGTCGGGGGAAGGTACAAGAGACCCAGTACTTC.

Remarks on this clonotype: Relative to the germline gene, one junction end is altered; a read error may explain this. The chain joins TRBV7-8 to TRBJ1-5, with TRBD1 matching 7 bases. The CDR3 extends over 18 amino acids. CDR1 SGHVS and CDR2 FQNEAQ come from the germline V gene. CDR3: CARSLGWGTGAGNQPQHF. DNA of the CDR3: TGTGCCCGCAGCTTAGGTTGGGGTACAGGGGCCGGGAATCAGCCCCAGCATTTT.

This clonotype was picked up many times. The chain joins TRBV7-2 to TRBJ1-5; D might be TRBD1 (5 bases). The CDR3 totals 15 residues. Trimming cost V 1 base and J 0 bases, with 7 bases left between them. CDR1 and CDR2 (germline): SGHTA, FQGNSA. DNA for the CDR3: TGTGCCAGCAGCTTAGTAGGGGATAGCAATCAGCCCCAGCATTTT. The encoded protein is CASSLVGDSNQPQHF. The full variable domain, in which reference TRBV7-2 and TRBJ1-5 provide the parts outside the CDR3, is GAGVSQSPSNKVTEKGKDVELRCDPISGHTALYWYRQSLGQGLEFLIYFQGNSAPDKSGLPSDRFSAERTGGSVSTLTIQRTQQEDSAVYLCASSLVGDSNQPQHFGDGTRLSIL.

This chain joins TRBV11-3 and TRBJ1-6; TRBD1 is a possible D gene (5 bases). The germline V gene has CDR1 SGHNT and CDR2 YENEEA. The V end lost 2 bases, the J end lost 10 bases, and 15 bases lay between the germline ends. The CDR3 runs 15 residues. The CDR3 loop is CASSLQGRTRSPLHF. CDR3 sequence (DNA): TGTGCCAGCAGCTTACAGGGAAGAACTAGGTCACCCCTCCACTTT. Variable domain in full (rest from reference TRBV11-3 and TRBJ1-6): EAGVVQSPRYKIIEKKQPVAFWCNPISGHNTLYWYLQNLGQGPELLIRYENEEAVDDSQLPKDRFSAERLKGVDSTLKIQPAELGDSAVYLCASSLQGRTRSPLHFGNGTRLTVT.

This clonotype was detected a few times. The chain uses TRBV7-8 and TRBJ2-5, with TRBD1 matching 8 bases. This CDR3 spans 15 amino acids. The trim removed 4 bases at V and 5 bases at J, leaving 9 bases unmatched. Germline CDR1 and CDR2: SGHVS and FQNEAQ. This CDR3 is CASSSRQGLGETQYF. The CDR3 nucleotides are TGTGCCAGCAGCTCCCGACAGGGGTTAGGTGAGACCCAGTACTTC. Full variable domain (outside the CDR3, taken from reference TRBV7-8 and TRBJ2-5): GAGVSQSPRYKVAKRGQDVALRCDPISGHVSLFWYQQALGQGPEFLTYFQNEAQLDKSGLPSDRFFAERPEGSVSTLKIQRTQQEDSAVYLCASSSRQGLGETQYFGPGTRLLVL.

This clonotype was observed many times. V is TRBV12-3 or TRBV12-4 and J is TRBJ2-6; D ambiguous. The CDR3 covers 15 residues. Trimming stripped 5 bases from V and 0 bases from J, with 8 bases between. The CDR3 reads CASSGASSGANVLTF. The CDR3 DNA is TGTGCCAGCAGTGGCGCCTCCTCTGGGGCCAACGTCCTGACTTTC.

This clonotype was recorded many times. This chain joins TRBV7-9 and TRBJ1-2; 10 bases fit TRBD1. This CDR3 has 15 amino acids. The V gene end was trimmed by 1 base and the J gene end by 6 bases; junction bases not matched to a gene: 5. The germline V gene encodes CDR1 SEHNR and CDR2 FQNEAQ (reference sequence). This CDR3 reads CASSLGTGGRNGYTF. The CDR3 DNA reads as TGTGCCAGCAGCTTAGGGACAGGGGGTCGGAATGGCTACACCTTC.

This clonotype occurred many times. The chain combines TRBV11-3 with TRBJ2-5; tentatively, D is TRBD2 (6 bases). Per the germline V gene, CDR1 is SGHNT and CDR2 is YENEEA. The CDR3 runs 16 residues. The V end was cut by 6 bases, the J end by 2 bases, with 19 bases between. The CDR3 here is CASRRMIGGEQETQYF. The DNA for the CDR3 is TGTGCCAGCAGGCGAATGATCGGGGGAGAGCAAGAGACCCAGTACTTC. Full variable domain (outside the CDR3, taken from reference TRBV11-3 and TRBJ2-5): EAGVVQSPRYKIIEKKQPVAFWCNPISGHNTLYWYLQNLGQGPELLIRYENEEAVDDSQLPKDRFSAERLKGVDSTLKIQPAELGDSAVYLCASRRMIGGEQETQYFGPGTRLLVL.

This clonotype was recorded many times. The rearrangement joins TRBV15 to TRBJ2-1; 7 bases align to TRBD1. The CDR3 loop spans 15 amino acids. In germline, CDR1 is LNHNV, CDR2 YYDKDF (reference sequence). V gave up 3 bases and J gave up 9 bases; unmatched junction bases: 11. The CDR3 DNA reads TGTGCCACCAGCAGTACAGGGGTCTTACAGACTGAGCAGTTCTTC. As protein: CATSSTGVLQTEQFF.

This clonotype was detected only a few times. The chain employs TRBV2 and TRBJ2-4; unclear D gene. Germline V gene data show CDR1 as SNHLY and CDR2 as FYNNEI. Trimming took off 4 bases at V and 5 bases at J, with 3 bases between the two ends. The CDR3 covers 11 residues. The CDR3: CASSGENIQYF. The CDR3 bases are TGTGCCAGCAGTGGGGAAAACATTCAGTACTTC.

The V gene is TRBV18, the J gene TRBJ2-3; 15 nucleotides align to TRBD2. CDR1 KGHSH and CDR2 LQKENI come from the germline V gene. The V gene end was trimmed by 3 bases and the J gene end by 4 bases; junction bases not matched to a gene: 5. The CDR3 spans 17 residues. The CDR3 DNA reads TGTGCCAGCTCACCGGGACTAGCGGGAGGAGTAGCAGATACGCAGTATTTT. Amino acid sequence: CASSPGLAGGVADTQYF.

This sequence joins TRBV10-2 and TRBJ1-5; TRBD1 aligns across 9 bases. V trimming: 8 bases; J trimming: 10 bases; junction bases outside the gene matches: 12. Germline loops: CDR1 WSHSY, CDR2 SAAADI. The CDR3 covers 14 residues. The CDR3 bases are TGCGCCAGCGCTCGGACAGGGGTAAGTTTTCCCCAGCATTTT. Amino acid sequence: CASARTGVSFPQHF.

This clonotype was counted at least ten times. The chain recombines TRBV15 with TRBJ1-2; D call uncertain. V shed 0 bases and J shed 8 bases, with 16 bases lying between them. CDR3 length: 15 amino acids. Germline V gene sequence: CDR1 LNHNV, CDR2 YYDKDF (reference sequence). CDR3 DNA: TGTGCCACCAGCAGAGATTCTAGGTGGAGGTGGGGCTACACCTTC. Amino acids: CATSRDSRWRWGYTF.

Remarks on this clonotype: This may stem from a read error, because a much larger clone lies one nucleotide away. This sequence joins TRBV6-5 and TRBJ1-2, with a possible D match to TRBD1 (5 bases). Trimming stripped 6 bases from V and 4 bases from J, with 15 bases between. The CDR3 spans 14 residues. Germline CDR1 and CDR2: MNHEY and SVGAGI. The CDR3 loop reads CASRSRRGVYGYTF. In DNA, the CDR3 is TGTGCCAGCAGGTCAAGACGGGGCGTCTATGGCTACACCTTC.

In this sample, this clonotype turned up many times. V is TRBV5-4 and J is TRBJ2-7; TRBD2 matches 13 bases. V dropped 2 bases and J dropped 0; count of bases not matched to a gene: 5. This CDR3 spans 17 amino acids. Germline V CDR1 and CDR2: SGHNT, YYREEE (reference sequence). CDR3: CASSFTGLAGFSYEQYF. The CDR3 bases are TGTGCCAGCAGCTTCACGGGACTAGCGGGATTCTCCTACGAGCAGTACTTC.

A word on this clonotype: Possible read error: a much larger clone is one base away. The chain carries TRBV12-3 or TRBV12-4 and TRBJ2-2, with unresolved D. The CDR3 is 15 amino acids. Trimming took off 3 bases at V and 4 bases at J, with 12 bases between the two ends. DNA of the CDR3: TGTGCCAGCAGTTTTAATGGGGTTGCCACCGGGGAGCTGTTTTTT. It specifies CASSFNGVATGELFF.

Many counts were recorded for this clonotype. V usage is TRBV5-1 and J usage is TRBJ1-2; D unresolved. The V and J ends lost 0 bases and 6 bases respectively, with 9 bases between them. In germline, CDR1 is SGHRS, CDR2 YFSETQ. There are 13 residues in the CDR3. The CDR3 region is CASSLDRLNGYTF. In DNA, the CDR3 is TGCGCCAGCAGCTTGGACAGATTGAATGGCTACACCTTC.

The chain combines TRBV24-1 with TRBJ2-1, with TRBD2 matching 7 bases. Germline V gene data show CDR1 as KGHDR and CDR2 as SFDVKD. The CDR3 extends over 17 amino acids. The V and J ends lost 6 bases and 5 bases, in that order; junction bases with no gene match: 15. CDR3 amino acids: CATSYPREGRSDNEQFF. DNA of the CDR3: TGTGCCACCAGTTACCCCAGGGAGGGACGAAGTGACAATGAGCAGTTCTTC.